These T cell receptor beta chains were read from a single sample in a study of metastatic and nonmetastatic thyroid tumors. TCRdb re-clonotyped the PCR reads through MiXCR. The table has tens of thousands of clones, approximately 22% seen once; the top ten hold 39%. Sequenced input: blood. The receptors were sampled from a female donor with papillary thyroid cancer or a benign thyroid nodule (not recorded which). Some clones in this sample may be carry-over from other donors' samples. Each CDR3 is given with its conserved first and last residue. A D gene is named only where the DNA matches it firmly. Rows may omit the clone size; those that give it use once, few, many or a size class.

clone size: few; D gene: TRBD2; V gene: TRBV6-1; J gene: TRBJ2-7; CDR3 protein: CASSPTGTSGVEEQYF; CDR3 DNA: TGTGCCAGCAGCCCAACCGGGACTAGCGGGGTTGAGGAGCAGTACTTC
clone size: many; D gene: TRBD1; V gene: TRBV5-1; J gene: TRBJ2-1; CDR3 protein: CASSLTGEPYNEQFF; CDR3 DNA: TGCGCCAGCAGCTTGACAGGGGAACCCTACAATGAGCAGTTCTTC
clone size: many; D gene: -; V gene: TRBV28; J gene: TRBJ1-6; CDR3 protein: CASRYEDSRNSPLHF; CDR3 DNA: TGTGCCAGCAGGTATGAGGACAGCCGAAATTCACCCCTCCACTTT
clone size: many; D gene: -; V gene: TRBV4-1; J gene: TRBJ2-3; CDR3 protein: CASSQDPGMSTDTQYF; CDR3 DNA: TGCGCCAGCAGCCAAGACCCAGGGATGAGCACAGATACGCAGTATTTT
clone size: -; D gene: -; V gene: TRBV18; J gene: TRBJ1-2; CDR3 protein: CASSPRKDSYYGYTF; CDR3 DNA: TGTGCCAGCTCACCCCGGAAGGACAGTTATTATGGCTACACCTTC
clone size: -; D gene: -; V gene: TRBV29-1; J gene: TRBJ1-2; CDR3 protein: CSVEGIEYGYTF; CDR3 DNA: TGCAGCGTTGAAGGGATTGAATACGGCTACACCTTC
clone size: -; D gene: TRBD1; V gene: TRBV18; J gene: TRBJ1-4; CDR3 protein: CASSLNPGTGNEKLFF; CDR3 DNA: TGTGCCAGCTCACTTAACCCCGGGACAGGGAATGAAAAACTGTTTTTT
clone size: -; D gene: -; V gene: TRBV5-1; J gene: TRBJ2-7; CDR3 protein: CASAVADPSYEQYF; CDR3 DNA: TGCGCCAGCGCCGTAGCGGACCCGTCCTACGAGCAGTACTTC
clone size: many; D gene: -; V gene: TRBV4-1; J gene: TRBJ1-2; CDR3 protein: CASSRSSGANYGYTF; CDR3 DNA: TGCGCCAGCAGCCGGTCGTCCGGGGCTAACTATGGCTACACCTTC
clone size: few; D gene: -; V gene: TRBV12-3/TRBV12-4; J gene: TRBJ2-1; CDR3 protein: CASSDSVWVNEQFF; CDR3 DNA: TGTGCCAGCAGTGATTCGGTCTGGGTCAATGAGCAGTTCTTC